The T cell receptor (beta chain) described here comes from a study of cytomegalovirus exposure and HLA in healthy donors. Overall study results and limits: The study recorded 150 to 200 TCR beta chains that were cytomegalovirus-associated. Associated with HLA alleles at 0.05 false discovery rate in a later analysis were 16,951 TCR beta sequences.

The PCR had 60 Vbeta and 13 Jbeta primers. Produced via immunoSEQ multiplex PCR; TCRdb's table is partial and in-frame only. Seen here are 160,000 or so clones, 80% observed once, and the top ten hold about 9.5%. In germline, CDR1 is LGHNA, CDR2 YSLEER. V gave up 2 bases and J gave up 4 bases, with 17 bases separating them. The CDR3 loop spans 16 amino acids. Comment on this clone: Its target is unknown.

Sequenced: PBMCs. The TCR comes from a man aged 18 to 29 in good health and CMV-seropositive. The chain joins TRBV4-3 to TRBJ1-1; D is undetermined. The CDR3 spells CASSQPITYDTTEAFF. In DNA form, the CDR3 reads TGCGCCAGCAGCCAACCGATAACCTATGACACCACTGAAGCTTTCTTT.